This T cell receptor (beta chain) was retrieved from a study of blood T cell repertoires in COVID-19 (TCRdb year 2020). About the study as a whole: Samples from collaborators originated in the United States, Italy and Spain and spanned both the acute and convalescent phases of COVID-19. The repertoires were released in a freely available public database meant as a resource for research on the immune response to SARS-CoV-2. Samples were obtained from the ongoing ImmuneRACE study (first 160 participants) and from 1,200 or so subjects provided by 6 global collaborators. Subjects who had been exposed to COVID-19, were actively infected with it, or had recovered from it provided the deeply sampled blood TCRbeta repertoires that made up the dataset. HLA class I and class II types, where available, came from metadata supplied by the sample provider rather than from assay-based typing. The prospective study material was composed of cDNA or gDNA derived from T cells, B-cell-depleted T cells, or PBMCs. The sample metadata nearly always contained a de-identified subject ID, COVID-19 status, age in years and sex. What the work shows at the level of the full study, not this receptor alone: Clinical and demographic metadata were provided uncurated, with the amount varying by source and participant.

The immunoSEQ Assay, a bias-controlled multiplex PCR, was used to amplify TCRbeta CDR3 regions from genomic DNA. The paper's processing steps were these. Within the assay, amplification of reference gene primers was used to estimate how many nucleated cells each sample contained. To quantify the absolute abundance of each unique TCRbeta CDR3 rearrangement, sequence reads were collapsed and filtered. Productive Simpson clonality was computed per sample as the square root of Simpson's diversity index over productive rearrangements. Imported from immuneACCESS, the table was reduced by TCRdb to in-frame sequences with V and J called. These copies leave out some clones; in studies compared against another copy, an unresolved V gene accounts for under half, and the cause of the remainder is not known. That table is the source of V, J and clone size, and D and trimming were worked out from the DNA. Across this sample there are about 150,000 clones, with about 89% seen only once. Around 2.9% of the sample belongs to the ten largest clones.

The collaborating institutions used their own protocols to collect whole blood in K2EDTA tubes. For TCRbeta analysis, collaborators shipped samples in one of three forms: frozen whole blood, isolated PBMCs, or DNA extracted from either of those sample types. The CDR3 numbers 12 residues from cysteine through phenylalanine. The retained sequence is limited to the CDR3, 36 bases, with the frame set at the first base. The germline V gene sets CDR1 to KGHSH and CDR2 to LQKENI. V loses 2 bases, J loses 6 bases, and the germline ends lie 8 bases apart. On this clone: The antigen it recognizes is unknown. No base quality values were provided; no much bigger clone lies one nucleotide off.

The specimen sequenced was peripheral blood. The origin of this receptor is a man between 60 and 75 years old with active or convalescent COVID-19. The V and J genes are TRBV18 and TRBJ2-7; perhaps TRBD2 is the D gene, with 5 bases matching. The CDR3 protein is CASSPEAVEQYF. Read as DNA, the sequence is TGTGCCAGCTCACCAGAAGCGGTCGAGCAGTACTTC. The CDR3 plus the reference TRBV18 and TRBJ2-7 genes for the other parts give the full variable domain: NAGVMQNPRHLVRRRGQEARLRCSPMKGHSHVYWYRQLPEEGLKFMVYLQKENIIDESGMPKERFSAEFPKEGPSILRIQQVVRGDSAAYFCASSPEAVEQYFGPGTRLTVT.